This T cell receptor beta chain was recorded in a study of blood T cell repertoires in COVID-19. Study-level information: COVID-19 samples collected from the United States, Italy and Spain covered acute and convalescent phases. Sources were T cells, B-cell-depleted T cells, or PBMCs; the material itself was cDNA or gDNA.

Sequencing was performed with immunoSEQ multiplex PCR; in TCRdb, only in-frame clones are kept and a portion is missing. Of fewer than 250,000 clones listed, about 85% are singletons. The germline gives CDR1 MNHEY, CDR2 SMNVEV (reference sequence). The CDR3 totals 14 residues. Trimming left V 2 bases short and J 10 bases short, with 17 bases between. J is TRBJ1-2 and V is TRBV27; D possibly corresponds to TRBD1 (6 bases). The clonotype originates from a woman aged 60-75 years with active or convalescent COVID-19. The sample was peripheral blood. Written as DNA, the CDR3 is TGTGCCAGCAGTTTAACAGGGAAGGTTAGGTCCTACACCTTC. It is translated as CASSLTGKVRSYTF.